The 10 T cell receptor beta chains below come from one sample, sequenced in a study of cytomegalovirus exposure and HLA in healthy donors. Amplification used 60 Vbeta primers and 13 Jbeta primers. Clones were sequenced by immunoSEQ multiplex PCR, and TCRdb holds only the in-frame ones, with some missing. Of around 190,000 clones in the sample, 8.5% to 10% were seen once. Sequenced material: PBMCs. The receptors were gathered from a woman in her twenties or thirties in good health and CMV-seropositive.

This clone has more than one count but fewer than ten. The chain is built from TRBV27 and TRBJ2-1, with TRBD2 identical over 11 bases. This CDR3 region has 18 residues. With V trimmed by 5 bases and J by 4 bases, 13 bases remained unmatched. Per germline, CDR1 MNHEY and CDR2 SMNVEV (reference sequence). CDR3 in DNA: TGTGCCAGCAGTCCATCCCCCCGGCCTAGCGGGAGGTACAATGAGCAGTTCTTC. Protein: CASSPSPRPSGRYNEQFF.

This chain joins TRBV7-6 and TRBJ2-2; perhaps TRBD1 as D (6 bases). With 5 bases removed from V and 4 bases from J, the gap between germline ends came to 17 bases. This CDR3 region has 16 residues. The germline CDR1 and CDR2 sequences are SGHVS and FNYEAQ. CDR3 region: CASSPRAGQSTGELFF. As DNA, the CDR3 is TGTGCCAGCAGCCCACGGGCCGGACAGAGCACCGGGGAGCTGTTTTTT. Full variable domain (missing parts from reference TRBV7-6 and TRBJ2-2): GAGVSQSPRYKVTKRGQDVALRCDPISGHVSLYWYRQALGQGPEFLTYFNYEAQQDKSGLPNDRFSAERPEGSISTLTIQRTEQRDSAMYRCASSPRAGQSTGELFFGEGSRLTVL.

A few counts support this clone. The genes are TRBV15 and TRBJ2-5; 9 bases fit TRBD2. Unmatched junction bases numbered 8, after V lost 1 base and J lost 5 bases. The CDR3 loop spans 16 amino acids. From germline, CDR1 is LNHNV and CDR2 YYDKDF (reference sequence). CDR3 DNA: TGTGCCACCAGCAGAGGGTTTAGCGGGAGTGGGGAGACCCAGTACTTC. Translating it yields CATSRGFSGSGETQYF.

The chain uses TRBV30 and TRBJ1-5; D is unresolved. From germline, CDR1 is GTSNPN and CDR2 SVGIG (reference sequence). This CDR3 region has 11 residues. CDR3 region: CAGGVGQPQHF. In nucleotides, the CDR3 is TGTGCAGGAGGAGTCGGGCAGCCCCAGCATTTT.

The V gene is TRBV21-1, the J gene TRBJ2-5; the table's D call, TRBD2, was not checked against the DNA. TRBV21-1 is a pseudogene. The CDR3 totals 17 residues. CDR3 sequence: CASSKVRSSGGPETQYF. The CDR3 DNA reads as TGTGCCAGCAGCAAAGTCCGGAGTAGCGGGGGGCCGGAGACCCAGTACTTC.

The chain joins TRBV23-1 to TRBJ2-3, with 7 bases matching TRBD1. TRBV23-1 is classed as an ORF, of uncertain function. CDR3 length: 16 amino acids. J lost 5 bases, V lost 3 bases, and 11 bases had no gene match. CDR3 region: CASSHHGQVWVDTQYF. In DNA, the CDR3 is TGCGCCAGCAGTCACCATGGACAGGTCTGGGTAGATACGCAGTATTTT.

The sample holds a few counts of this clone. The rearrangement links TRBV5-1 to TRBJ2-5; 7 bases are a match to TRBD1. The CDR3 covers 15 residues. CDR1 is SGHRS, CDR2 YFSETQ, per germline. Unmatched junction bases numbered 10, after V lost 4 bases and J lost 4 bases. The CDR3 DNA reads TGCGCCAGCAGCCCTCGGTTGGGACAGATAGAGACCCAGTACTTC. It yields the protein CASSPRLGQIETQYF.

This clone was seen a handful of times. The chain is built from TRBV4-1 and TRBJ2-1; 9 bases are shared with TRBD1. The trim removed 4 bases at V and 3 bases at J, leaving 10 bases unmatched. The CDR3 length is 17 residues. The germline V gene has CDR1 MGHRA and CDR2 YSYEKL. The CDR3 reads CASSRPGRDRVYNEQFF. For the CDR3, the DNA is TGCGCCAGCAGCCGACCAGGACGGGACAGGGTCTACAATGAGCAGTTCTTC.

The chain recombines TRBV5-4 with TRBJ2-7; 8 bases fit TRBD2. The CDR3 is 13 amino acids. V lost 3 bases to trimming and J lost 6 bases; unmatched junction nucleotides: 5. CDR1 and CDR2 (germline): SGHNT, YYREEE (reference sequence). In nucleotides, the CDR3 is TGTGCCAGCAGCTACGGGACTAGTTTCGAGCAGTACTTC. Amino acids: CASSYGTSFEQYF.

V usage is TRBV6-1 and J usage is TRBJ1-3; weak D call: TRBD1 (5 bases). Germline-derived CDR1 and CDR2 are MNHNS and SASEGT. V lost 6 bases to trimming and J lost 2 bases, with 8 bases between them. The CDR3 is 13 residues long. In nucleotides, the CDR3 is TGTGCCAGCAGGGACAACCCTGGAAACACCATATATTTT. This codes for CASRDNPGNTIYF.